This T cell receptor beta chain was recovered during a study of T cell responses to AZD1222 COVID-19 vaccine. This clone was counted a few times. Its antigen is unknown. Study-level points and caveats: It was only after the peak T cell response that any repertoires were sampled. Females made up more of the donors, who were largely white British, and clonal diversity may have come out too low.

The method was immunoSEQ multiplex PCR; TCRdb's version includes in-frame clones alone and lacks a portion of them. This table has approximately 150,000 clones, 80% to 90% appearing once. Germline V lookup: CDR1 LNHDA, CDR2 SQIVND (reference sequence). The CDR3 contains 15 residues. V lost 7 bases to trimming and J lost 10 bases; unmatched junction nucleotides: 10. The receptor was isolated from an adult in good health. The sample in question was peripheral blood, obtained on day 0 of AZD1222 vaccination. This chain connects TRBV19 to TRBJ2-1; 13 positions match TRBD2. CDR3 in amino acids: CASTQGTSGKYEQFF. CDR3 sequence (DNA): TGTGCCAGTACCCAAGGGACTAGCGGGAAGTACGAGCAGTTCTTC.